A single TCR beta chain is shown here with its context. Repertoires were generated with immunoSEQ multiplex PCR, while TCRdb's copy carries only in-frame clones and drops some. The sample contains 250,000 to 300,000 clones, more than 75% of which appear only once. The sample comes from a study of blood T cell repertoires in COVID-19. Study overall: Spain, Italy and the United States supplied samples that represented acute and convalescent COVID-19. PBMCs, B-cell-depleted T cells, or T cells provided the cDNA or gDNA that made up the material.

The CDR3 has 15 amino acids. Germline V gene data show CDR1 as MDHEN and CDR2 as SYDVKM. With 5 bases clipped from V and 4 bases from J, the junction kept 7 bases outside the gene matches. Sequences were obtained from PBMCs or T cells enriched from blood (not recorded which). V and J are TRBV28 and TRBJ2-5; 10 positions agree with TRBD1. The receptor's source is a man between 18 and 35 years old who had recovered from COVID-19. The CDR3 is CASSGPGTGAETQYF. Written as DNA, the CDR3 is TGTGCCAGCAGTGGTCCCGGGACAGGGGCAGAGACCCAGTACTTC. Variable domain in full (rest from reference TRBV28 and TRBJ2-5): DVKVTQSSRYLVKRTGEKVFLECVQDMDHENMFWYRQDPGLGLRLIYFSYDVKMKEKGDIPEGYSVSREKKERFSLILESASTNQTSMYLCASSGPGTGAETQYFGPGTRLLVL.